Below, 8 T cell receptor beta chains from the same sample are listed, as sequenced in a study of cytomegalovirus exposure and HLA in healthy donors. The primer mix had 60 Vbeta and 13 Jbeta primers. Using immunoSEQ multiplex PCR, the repertoire was profiled, and TCRdb retains in-frame clones only, with some absent. The data hold fewer than 200,000 clones, with more than 80% observed a single time. The source material was PBMCs. These receptors originate from a woman aged 45-65 years in good health and CMV-seronegative.

The rearrangement links TRBV12-2 to TRBJ1-5; the tabulated D call, TRBD1, remains unverified against the DNA. TRBV12-2 is shown as a pseudogene. This CDR3 has 16 amino acids. The CDR3 bases are TGTGCAAGTCGCCTAGGACAGAGCACGATCAATCAGCCCCAGCATTTT. This sequence encodes CASRLGQSTINQPQHF.

V gene TRBV30 combines with J gene TRBJ1-3, with TRBD1 matching 7 bases. The CDR3 has 15 amino acids. J lost 6 bases, V lost 0 bases, and 8 bases had no gene match. Germline V gene lookup returns CDR1 GTSNPN and CDR2 SVGIG (reference sequence). CDR3 bases: TGTGCCTGGAGTGTAACTCACAGGGGCGAAAACACCATATATTTT. It codes for CAWSVTHRGENTIYF.

This chain connects TRBV11-2 to TRBJ2-7; D possibly corresponds to TRBD2 (5 bases). The germline gives CDR1 SGHAT, CDR2 FQNNGV. This CDR3 has 13 amino acids. V was clipped by 4 bases and J by 5 bases, with 12 bases between them. As DNA, the CDR3 is TGTGCCAGCAGCTCGGCCCGAGCGGACGAGCAGTACTTC. Its translation is CASSSARADEQYF. The full variable domain, rest sourced from reference TRBV11-2 and TRBJ2-7, is EAGVAQSPRYKIIEKRQSVAFWCNPISGHATLYWYQQILGQGPKLLIQFQNNGVVDDSQLPKDRFSAERLKGVDSTLKIQPAKLEDSAVYLCASSSARADEQYFGPGTRLTVT.

This clone appeared once. The V call is TRBV7-2, the J call TRBJ2-7; 7 positions match TRBD2. The CDR3 is made up of 16 amino acids. The germline V gene has CDR1 SGHTA and CDR2 FQGNSA. Trimming cost V 4 bases and J 6 bases; bases outside gene matches: 15. CDR3: CASSWWGGRLVGEQYF. The CDR3, as DNA: TGTGCCAGCAGCTGGTGGGGGGGGAGGTTGGTAGGCGAGCAGTACTTC.

The gene calls are TRBV6-6 and TRBJ2-7, with 11 positions matching TRBD1. This CDR3 contains 12 residues. The germline CDR1 and CDR2 sequences are MNHNY and SVGAGI (reference sequence). J was trimmed by 12 bases and V by 5 bases; bases with no gene match: 6. CDR3 sequence reads: CASSLPDRGLYF. The CDR3 DNA follows: TGTGCCAGCAGTCTCCCGGACAGGGGGCTGTACTTC.

The chain combines TRBV5-1 with TRBJ2-7, with no clear D. The V gene's germline CDR1 is SGHRS and CDR2 YFSETQ. Trimming took 0 bases from V and 0 from J, leaving 7 bases between them. This CDR3 is built from 14 residues. The CDR3 reads CASSLGGGSYEQYF. In nucleotides, the CDR3 is TGCGCCAGCAGCTTGGGCGGCGGCTCCTACGAGCAGTACTTC. Complete variable domain (other parts from reference TRBV5-1 and TRBJ2-7): KAGVTQTPRYLIKTRGQQVTLSCSPISGHRSVSWYQQTPGQGLQFLFEYFSETQRNKGNFPGRFSGRQFSNSRSEMNVSTLELGDSALYLCASSLGGGSYEQYFGPGTRLTVT.

This clone was observed a few times. The rearrangement uses TRBV28 and TRBJ2-7, with 10 bases identical to TRBD2. This CDR3 has 15 residues. The germline CDR1 and CDR2 sequences are MDHEN and SYDVKM. With V trimmed by 6 bases and J by 3 bases, 8 bases remained unmatched. CDR3 residues: CASRTGGLADYEQYF. CDR3 DNA: TGTGCCAGCAGAACCGGTGGACTAGCGGACTACGAGCAGTACTTC.

V usage is TRBV28 and J usage is TRBJ1-5; no definite D call. Germline values: CDR1 MDHEN, CDR2 SYDVKM. The CDR3 totals 18 residues. Trimming pared 3 bases from V and 4 bases from J, leaving 22 bases between. In nucleotides, the CDR3 is TGTGCCAGCAGTTTGCGGCAGCCCGGCCGGTTAGCAAATCAGCCCCAGCATTTT. Residues: CASSLRQPGRLANQPQHF.